The sequence of this T cell receptor (beta chain) was determined in a study of T cell responses to AZD1222 COVID-19 vaccine (dated by TCRdb to 2020 to 2022). A note on the overall study: TCR sequencing covered fewer than 250 trial participants: 200 to 220 given two doses of AZD1222 and 26 given two doses of MenACWY control vaccine. Trial participants were enrolled by age into subgroups of 18-55, 56-69 and 70-plus years, and around 150, 29 and 61 TCR-sequenced participants, respectively, were included in these subgroups.

Of note for this clone: Its target antigen remains unknown. No base qualities exist here, and no much larger clone lies one base off it.

Interpreted using the paper, the time point label stands for: baseline before first vaccination. This sample's treatment or condition label indicates: meningococcal conjugate vaccine given as trial control. Samples from vaccinated people were obtained from the UK trials COV001 and COV002, which included a single-blind randomized controlled phase 2/3 trial of AZD1222 (ChAdOx1 nCoV-19) in healthy adults. For TCRbeta chain sequencing, PBMC samples were collected from trial participants at day 0 and at day 28 after the second dose. The CDR3 regions of human TCRbeta chains were analyzed by immunosequencing. The study's own analysis went as follows. Repertoire TCRs were checked for matches against a reference library of SARS-CoV-2-specific TCRs that had been generated using the MIRA antigen-specificity platform. Breadth was defined as the fraction of unique TCRs that were SARS-CoV-2-associated, and depth was defined as the fraction of total T cells that were SARS-CoV-2-associated. Using the MIRA data, each spike-specific TCR was assigned both to the spike region to which the TCR was reactive and to a CD4 or CD8 class. Log10-transformed breadth and depth values were compared by one-way ANOVA with Sidak's multiple comparisons tests. As stored in TCRdb, this immuneACCESS dataset retains in-frame rearrangements with V and J assigned. A fraction of the clones does not appear; measured against another copy, unresolved V genes explain less than half of the discrepancy, and the remainder lacks a known reason. For V, J and clone size, that table is used; D and trimming come from the DNA. Across this sample there are roughly 80,000 clones, with just over 90% seen only once. Of the sample, roughly 4.8% falls within the top ten clones.

Broader findings and caveats from the paper: Reportedly, close to half of the unique spike-specific TCRs recognized epitopes lying outside the regions that are mutated in the B.1.351 and B.1.1.7 variants. Vaccine-associated CD4 TCRs spanned the whole spike protein, with dominant responses in regions 160-218 and 743-854. Participants were mostly white British and included more females than males, and it was suggested by the authors that clonal diversity may have been underestimated. Conclusions about previously exposed vaccinees are limited because only five to seven AZD1222 recipients were SARS-CoV-2 seropositive at baseline. The 56-69-year group was small, and its depth increase did not reach significance, likely because of low power. After two AZD1222 doses, both the breadth and the depth of spike-specific TCRs were significantly higher than at day 0 and than in MenACWY recipients. Because no samples from the day 14 peak response were available, repertoires could be characterized only after the peak T cell response.

Deletion took 4 bases off V and 7 bases off J, with a span of 11 bases between the germline ends. Reading the germline V gene (reference sequence) gives CDR1 MNHEY and CDR2 SMNVEV. From cysteine to phenylalanine, the CDR3 is 14 amino acids long. This entry keeps only the CDR3 DNA: 42 bases, framed from base 1. The chain employs TRBV27 and TRBJ1-6, with no D gene named confidently. The TCR sequence derives from an adult in good health. Sample: peripheral blood, taken on day 0 of MenACWY control vaccination. The sequence in DNA is TGTGCCAGCAGTTCGGGGTCGGGGAATTCACCCCTCCACTTT. The translation is CASSSGSGNSPLHF.